This T cell receptor (beta chain) was identified during a study of blood T cell repertoires in COVID-19. The CDR3 runs to 13 residues. The germline V and J ends were trimmed by 7 bases and 8 bases, with 15 bases remaining between them. CDR1 is ENHRY and CDR2 is SYGVKD in the germline V gene. Original handling: Cell counts per sample came from amplifying reference gene primers. Only in-frame clones appear in the TCRdb table, and some are missing; sequencing was by immunoSEQ multiplex PCR. V and J calls and clone size are as listed in that table; D and trimming were resolved from the DNA. The table lists around 100,000 clones, more than 65% of them singletons.

This sequence joins TRBV10-3 and TRBJ2-1; weak D call: TRBD2 (5 bases). The sequenced material came from peripheral blood. This TCR was recovered from a woman in her seventies with acute or convalescent COVID-19. CDR3 in amino acids: CAITQGGSDEQFF. The CDR3 nucleotides read TGTGCCATCACCCAAGGTGGGAGCGATGAGCAGTTCTTC.